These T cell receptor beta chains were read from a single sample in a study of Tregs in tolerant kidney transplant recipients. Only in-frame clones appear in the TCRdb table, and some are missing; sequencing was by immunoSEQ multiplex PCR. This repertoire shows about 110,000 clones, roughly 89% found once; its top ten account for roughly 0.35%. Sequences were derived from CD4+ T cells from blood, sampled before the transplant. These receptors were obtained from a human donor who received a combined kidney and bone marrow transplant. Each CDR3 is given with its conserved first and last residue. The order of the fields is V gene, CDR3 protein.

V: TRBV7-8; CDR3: CASSLRPGASGNNEQFF
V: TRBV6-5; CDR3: CASSLTGSEAFF
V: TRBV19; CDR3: CASSTRGRSGNEQFF
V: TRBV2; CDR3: CASSESGGYTF
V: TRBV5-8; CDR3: CASSSRLAGARSQYF
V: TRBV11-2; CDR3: CASSLSGRGPYNSPLHF
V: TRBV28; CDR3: CASSSRAGMGQFF
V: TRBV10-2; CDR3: CASRGTTRTSYNEQFF
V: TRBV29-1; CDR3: CSVRPGQGNNEQFF
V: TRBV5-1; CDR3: CASSRTTENTEAFF
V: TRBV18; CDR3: CASSLFSLDRGLAFF
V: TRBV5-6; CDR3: CASSPVGSSGNTIYF
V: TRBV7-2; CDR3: CASSLGPGSREQYF
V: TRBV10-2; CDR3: CASSRGASSYNEQFF
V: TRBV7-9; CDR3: CASSFGTTPNEQYF
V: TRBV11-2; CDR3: CASSLGGVVEKAFF
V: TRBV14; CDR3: CASSQGHAEGYGYTF
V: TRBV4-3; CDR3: CASSQTRQGGNYEQYF